The rows below give T cell receptor beta chains drawn from one sample of a study of human T cells and chemical hapten exposure. One entry per CDR3 protein, called by TCRdb with MiXCR from the RACE reads. This sample has a few hundred thousand distinct CDR3 sequences, with around 5% found just once. The material was whole blood, obtained in connection with sensitization to the hapten diphenylcyclopropenone (DPC). The receptors derive from a woman aged 18-30 years with alopecia areata. Some clones in this sample may be carry-over from other donors' samples. Both conserved end residues are part of each CDR3. The D gene is left open where the match is weak. Clone sizes are given selectively: once, few, many, or a class where the clone is expanded.

d_call,cdr3_length,v_call,j_call,clone_size,cdr3_aa,cdr3_nt
TRBD2,15,TRBV6-5,TRBJ2-6,few,CASRGGSSGANVLTF,TGTGCCAGCAGGGGAGGGAGCTCTGGGGCCAACGTCCTGACTTTC
-,14,TRBV6-2/TRBV6-3,TRBJ1-1,many,CASSLSNMNTEAFF,TGTGCCAGCAGTTTATCTAATATGAACACTGAAGCTTTCTTT
-,18,TRBV4-3,TRBJ2-3,-,CASSQDVAGGADQDTQYF,TGCGCCAGCAGCCAAGACGTCGCCGGAGGCGCGGACCAAGATACGCAGTATTTT
TRBD1,16,TRBV7-2,TRBJ2-3,many,CASSRFPRGRTDTQYF,TGTGCCAGCAGCCGATTCCCTAGGGGGCGCACAGATACGCAGTATTTT
-,15,TRBV5-4,TRBJ1-6,few,CASSLYGTENSPLHF,TGTGCCAGCAGCTTGTACGGGACGGAGAATTCACCCCTCCACTTT
-,15,TRBV11-2,TRBJ2-3,few,CASNHLSRSTDTQYF,TGTGCCAGCAACCACCTGAGTCGGAGCACAGATACGCAGTATTTT
-,11,TRBV15,TRBJ1-2,few,CATSRDYGYTF,TGTGCCACCAGCAGAGACTACGGCTACACCTTC
-,15,TRBV4-3,TRBJ2-2,-,CASSQLAGQTRELFF,TGCGCCAGCAGCCAATTGGCGGGCCAAACCAGGGAGCTGTTTTTT
-,14,TRBV28,TRBJ1-1,many,CASSIQGSYTEAFF,TGTGCCAGCAGCATACAGGGTTCCTACACTGAAGCTTTCTTT
TRBD1,17,TRBV5-1,TRBJ2-2,-,CASSLAVGGPRTGELFF,TGCGCCAGCAGCTTGGCGGTAGGGGGCCCGCGCACCGGGGAGCTGTTTTTT
-,14,TRBV6-1,TRBJ2-7,many,CASSETRGVDEQYF,TGTGCCAGCAGCGAAACGAGGGGGGTCGACGAGCAGTACTTC
-,18,TRBV14,TRBJ1-1,many,CASSQLPGHMPANTEAFF,TGTGCCAGCAGCCAGTTACCAGGGCACATGCCTGCTAACACTGAAGCTTTCTTT
-,16,TRBV18,TRBJ2-2,-,CASSPREGPNTGELFF,TGTGCCAGCTCACCACGGGAAGGACCGAACACCGGGGAGCTGTTTTTT
TRBD2,15,TRBV5-1,TRBJ2-3,many,CASSLDTSGTDTQYF,TGCGCCAGCAGCTTGGACACTAGCGGCACAGATACGCAGTATTTT
TRBD1,13,TRBV29-1,TRBJ2-5,few,CSVGETGGETQYF,TGCAGCGTTGGGGAGACAGGGGGAGAGACCCAGTACTTC
-,15,TRBV7-9,TRBJ1-1,-,CASSFVGIQGTEAFF,TGTGCCAGCAGCTTCGTGGGGATACAGGGCACTGAAGCTTTCTTT
-,16,TRBV5-1,TRBJ2-3,many,CASSLLGGPSTDTQYF,TGCGCCAGCAGCTTGTTGGGGGGCCCTAGCACAGATACGCAGTATTTT
TRBD2,17,TRBV9,TRBJ2-3,many,CASSVATGLVAADTQYF,TGTGCCAGCAGCGTAGCTACTGGACTAGTCGCGGCAGATACGCAGTATTTT
-,18,TRBV4-2,TRBJ2-6,many,CASSPSDWGSSGANVLTF,TGTGCCAGCAGCCCTTCGGACTGGGGATCCTCTGGGGCCAACGTCCTGACTTTC
-,13,TRBV5-6,TRBJ1-1,-,CASSLILNTEAFF,TGTGCCAGCAGCTTGATATTGAACACTGAAGCTTTCTTT
-,16,TRBV12-3/TRBV12-4,TRBJ1-6,many,CASTGGANSYNSPLHF,TGTGCCAGCACTGGAGGAGCTAACTCCTATAATTCACCCCTCCACTTT
TRBD2,15,TRBV20-1,TRBJ2-1,many,CSARGLSGGYNEQFF,TGCAGTGCTAGAGGTCTGAGCGGGGGGTACAATGAGCAGTTCTTC
-,15,TRBV20-1,TRBJ1-5,many,CSALAGNWVYQPQHF,TGCAGTGCGCTAGCGGGGAATTGGGTCTACCAGCCCCAGCATTTT
-,13,TRBV29-1,TRBJ1-1,many,CSVAGAVNTEAFF,TGCAGCGTTGCTGGGGCAGTAAACACTGAAGCTTTCTTT
TRBD1,15,TRBV27,TRBJ2-3,many,CASIPRDRGLDTQYF,TGTGCCAGCATTCCGAGGGACAGGGGATTAGATACGCAGTATTTT
TRBD1,15,TRBV3-1,TRBJ2-1,few,CASSQVQGALNEQFF,TGTGCCAGCAGCCAAGTTCAGGGGGCCCTTAATGAGCAGTTCTTC
TRBD1,15,TRBV6-5,TRBJ1-1,few,CASSLLRQGNTEAFF,TGTGCCAGCAGCTTACTAAGACAGGGGAACACTGAAGCTTTCTTT
TRBD1,15,TRBV5-4,TRBJ2-5,few,CASSLDRGQIETQYF,TGTGCCAGCAGCTTGGACAGGGGGCAAATCGAGACCCAGTACTTC
-,17,TRBV18,TRBJ1-1,many,CASSPQEAPTVNTEAFF,TGTGCCAGCTCACCACAGGAGGCCCCGACAGTGAACACTGAAGCTTTCTTT
TRBD2,17,TRBV11-3,TRBJ2-3,-,CASSLSLTSGGTDTQYF,TGTGCCAGCAGCTTATCACTTACTAGCGGGGGTACAGATACGCAGTATTTT
-,14,TRBV4-2,TRBJ2-3,many,CASSLTRDRDTQYF,TGTGCCAGCAGTCTCACCAGGGACCGAGATACGCAGTATTTT
-,13,TRBV11-2,TRBJ2-6,many,CASRTAGANVLTF,TGTGCCAGCCGAACCGCTGGGGCCAACGTCCTGACTTTC
-,11,TRBV6-2/TRBV6-3,TRBJ2-1,many,CASSLGTEQFF,TGTGCCAGCTCTCTGGGTACGGAGCAGTTCTTC
-,17,TRBV12-3/TRBV12-4,TRBJ1-5,many,CASSLDRGGDSSQPQHF,TGTGCCAGCAGTTTAGATCGGGGAGGGGATTCTTCTCAGCCCCAGCATTTT
-,15,TRBV4-3,TRBJ1-2,-,CASRQHQGSGYGYTF,TGCGCCAGCAGGCAACACCAGGGGTCGGGATATGGCTACACCTTC
-,15,TRBV12-3/TRBV12-4,TRBJ1-5,-,CASSLERSSNQPQHF,TGTGCCAGCAGTTTAGAGCGGTCGAGCAATCAGCCCCAGCATTTT
-,17,TRBV4-1,TRBJ1-4,few,CASRGGSGRATNEKLFF,TGCGCCAGCAGGGGGGGGTCAGGGCGGGCAACTAATGAAAAACTGTTTTTT
-,14,TRBV18,TRBJ1-1,many,CASSPSASNTEAFF,TGTGCCAGCTCACCCTCGGCTTCAAACACTGAAGCTTTCTTT
-,13,TRBV28,TRBJ1-2,many,CASSRLDNESGTF,TGTGCCAGCTCAAGATTAGACAATGAGTCGGGAACCTTC
-,17,TRBV9,TRBJ1-1,many,CASSAVELRDSDTEAFF,TGTGCCAGCAGCGCCGTGGAACTCAGGGATTCGGACACTGAAGCTTTCTTT
TRBD1,15,TRBV6-1,TRBJ2-7,-,CASSRPGQGVREQYF,TGTGCCAGCAGTCGACCGGGACAGGGGGTGAGGGAGCAGTACTTC
-,14,TRBV18,TRBJ1-2,many,CASSPISGVDGYTF,TGTGCCAGCTCACCAATTTCGGGAGTGGATGGCTACACCTTC
TRBD1,15,TRBV6-6,TRBJ2-1,many,CAAQLPGQGISEQFF,TGTGCCGCCCAACTGCCGGGACAGGGTATAAGTGAGCAGTTCTTC
-,16,TRBV9,TRBJ2-7,-,CASSPHAGTVSYEQYF,TGTGCCAGCAGCCCCCATGCCGGGACGGTCTCCTACGAGCAGTACTTC
TRBD1,18,TRBV20-1,TRBJ1-6,-,CSATSSSGQASYNSPLHF,TGCAGTGCTACGTCGTCGTCGGGACAGGCCTCCTATAATTCACCCCTCCACTTT
TRBD2,17,TRBV20-1,TRBJ2-1,few,CSARGDSGGPRYNEQFF,TGCAGTGCTAGAGGGGATAGCGGGGGCCCCCGCTACAATGAGCAGTTCTTC
-,14,TRBV7-2,TRBJ2-3,few,CASSLVANTDTQYF,TGTGCCAGCAGCTTAGTTGCTAACACAGATACGCAGTATTTT
TRBD1,16,TRBV20-1,TRBJ2-6,few,CSALGQPGSGANVLTF,TGCAGTGCCTTGGGACAGCCCGGATCTGGGGCCAACGTCCTGACTTTC
-,15,TRBV28,TRBJ2-5,many,CASNPPRTIQETQYF,TGTGCCAGCAATCCCCCCAGGACTATCCAAGAGACCCAGTACTTC
-,12,TRBV12-3/TRBV12-4,TRBJ2-6,many,CATAPGANVLTF,TGTGCCACCGCCCCAGGGGCCAACGTCCTGACTTTC
-,15,TRBV7-2,TRBJ1-4,many,CASSLSGATNEKLFF,TGTGCCAGCAGCTTATCAGGTGCAACTAATGAAAAACTGTTTTTT